This TCR beta chain appears in the sequencing data of a study of CD8 T cells in Susac syndrome. An amount of RNA that ranged from 0.5 to 1 ug was reverse transcribed with random hexamers. TCRdb redid the calling of the immunoSEQ multiplex PCR reads with MiXCR, one entry per CDR3 protein. This sample yields 230,000 or so distinct CDR3 sequences, of which approximately 95% are seen a single time; roughly 0.1% belongs to the top ten. The CDR3 sequence is 14 residues long. Germline CDR1 reads SNHLY; CDR2 reads FYNNEI. V lost 3 bases and J 5 bases, leaving 10 bases between the germline ends. The clonotype was recovered from a human donor with multiple sclerosis. V gene TRBV2 combines with J gene TRBJ2-2; no clear D. The sample comprised CD4+ T cells from PBMCs. CDR3 DNA sequence: TGTGCCAGCAGTGAGGACCTCCGGACCGGGGAGCTGTTTTTT. Translating gives CASSEDLRTGELFF.